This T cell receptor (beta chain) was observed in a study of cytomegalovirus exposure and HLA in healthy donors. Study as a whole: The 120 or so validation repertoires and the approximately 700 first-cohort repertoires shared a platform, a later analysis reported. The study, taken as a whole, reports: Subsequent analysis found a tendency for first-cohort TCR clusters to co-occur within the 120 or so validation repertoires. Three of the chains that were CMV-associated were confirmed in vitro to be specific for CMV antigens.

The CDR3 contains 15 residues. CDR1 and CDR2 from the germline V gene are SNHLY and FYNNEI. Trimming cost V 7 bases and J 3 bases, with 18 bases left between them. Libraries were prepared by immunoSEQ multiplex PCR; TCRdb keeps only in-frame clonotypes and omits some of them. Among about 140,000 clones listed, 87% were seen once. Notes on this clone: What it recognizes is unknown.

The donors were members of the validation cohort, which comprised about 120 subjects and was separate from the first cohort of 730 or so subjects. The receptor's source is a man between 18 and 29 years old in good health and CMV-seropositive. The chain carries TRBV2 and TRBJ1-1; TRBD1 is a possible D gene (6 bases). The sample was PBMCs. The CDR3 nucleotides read TGTGCCAGCACCTTCGAACAGGGCGTTGACACTGAAGCTTTCTTT. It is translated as CASTFEQGVDTEAFF.